The 6 T cell receptor beta chains in this list originate from one sample, sequenced in a study of blood T cell repertoires in COVID-19. Only in-frame clones appear in the TCRdb table, and some are missing; sequencing was by immunoSEQ multiplex PCR. The top ten hold roughly 27% of the sample, which has 70,000 to 95,000 clones, roughly 83% seen once. Source material: peripheral blood. The receptor source for this set is a human donor in a cohort sampled during active COVID-19.

The chain uses TRBV7-9 and TRBJ2-1; 11 bases map to TRBD2. The CDR3 loop spans 16 amino acids. The V segment lost 2 bases and the J segment 8 bases; nucleotides outside the gene matches: 8. Germline V lookup: CDR1 SEHNR, CDR2 FQNEAQ (reference sequence). In nucleotides, the CDR3 is TGTGCCAGCAGCTTAAGCCGGGGGACTAGCGGCGATGAGCAGTTCTTC. Protein: CASSLSRGTSGDEQFF.

The J gene is TRBJ2-1, the V gene TRBV6-6, with 10 bases lining up with TRBD1. V shed 7 bases and J 8 bases; nucleotides not matched to a gene: 14. The CDR3 totals 16 residues. Germline V gives CDR1 MNHNY, CDR2 SVGAGI (reference sequence). CDR3 region: CASTSRTGGSVDEQFF. The CDR3 DNA follows: TGTGCCAGCACCTCCAGGACAGGGGGTAGTGTGGATGAGCAGTTCTTC.

J is TRBJ2-3 and V is TRBV7-2, with D unclear. CDR1 and CDR2 (germline): SGHTA, FQGNSA. The V and J ends lost 1 base and 6 bases respectively, with 5 bases between them. CDR3 length: 12 amino acids. CDR3 residues: CASSLVVDTQYF. The CDR3 nucleotides are TGTGCCAGCAGCTTAGTCGTGGATACGCAGTATTTT.

This sequence joins TRBV28 and TRBJ1-1; 7 bases agree with TRBD1. The ends lost 4 bases at V and 5 bases at J; junction bases unmatched: 7. Germline assignment: CDR1 MDHEN and CDR2 SYDVKM. The CDR3 is 14 amino acids. The CDR3: CASSSLQGRTEAFF. The CDR3 DNA reads TGTGCCAGCAGTTCCTTACAGGGGAGGACTGAAGCTTTCTTT.

The chain couples TRBV2 to TRBJ2-1, with 12 bases aligning to TRBD1. With V trimmed by 6 bases and J by 10 bases, 7 bases remained unmatched. CDR3 length: 14 residues. Looked up from germline, CDR1 is SNHLY and CDR2 is FYNNEI. In DNA form, the CDR3 reads TGTGCCAGCAGGGGACAGGGGGCAGCGGGCGAGCAGTTCTTC. Translating it yields CASRGQGAAGEQFF.

The chain recombines TRBV7-2 with TRBJ2-7, with D possibly TRBD2 on 5 matching bases. The CDR3 is made up of 14 amino acids. Germline values: CDR1 SGHTA, CDR2 FQGNSA. Trimming stripped 1 base from V and 7 bases from J, with 14 bases between. CDR3 in amino acids: CASSLEGPSGEQYF. DNA of the CDR3: TGTGCCAGCAGCTTAGAGGGCCCCTCGGGGGAGCAGTACTTC.